A single sample gave rise to the 9 T cell receptor beta chains below, sequenced in a study of blood T cell repertoires in COVID-19 (TCRdb year 2020). The library relied on the immunoSEQ multiplex PCR assay. TCRdb re-hosts the immuneACCESS table, in-frame sequences only. Its copies lack some clones; in the studies checked, an unresolved V gene accounts for under half of them, and the cause for the rest is not known. Counted in this sample were roughly 100,000 clones; around four fifths of them appeared once. 4% to 5.5% of the sample comes from the top ten. The source material was peripheral blood. The origin of the receptors is a man between 60 and 70 years old with acute or convalescent COVID-19.

This chain joins TRBV7-2 and TRBJ2-3, with D possibly matching TRBD2 (6 bases). The CDR3 spans 14 residues. Looked up from germline, CDR1 is SGHTA and CDR2 is FQGNSA. Trimming left V 4 bases short and J 2 bases short, with 10 bases between. CDR3 sequence: CASSSGTYTDTQYF. As DNA, the CDR3 is TGTGCCAGCAGCTCAGGGACTTACACAGATACGCAGTATTTT.

The rearrangement joins TRBV4-1 to TRBJ2-7; 8 positions match TRBD1. The germline V gene encodes CDR1 MGHRA and CDR2 YSYEKL. The V gene end was trimmed by 0 bases and the J gene end by 2 bases; junction bases not matched to a gene: 6. There are 16 residues in the CDR3. The CDR3 is CASSQEIQGGPYEQYF. The CDR3 DNA reads as TGCGCCAGCAGCCAAGAGATACAGGGGGGCCCCTACGAGCAGTACTTC.

The DNA for the CDR3 is TGTGCCAGCAGCTTAGTCTCCGGGACAGGGGCCTACGAGCAGTACTTC. It codes for CASSLVSGTGAYEQYF. The chain couples TRBV11-3 to TRBJ2-7; TRBD1 aligns across 10 bases. The V and J ends lost 1 base and 2 bases, in that order; junction bases with no gene match: 5. The CDR3 spans 16 residues. CDR1 is SGHNT, CDR2 YENEEA, per germline. Complete variable domain (other parts from reference TRBV11-3 and TRBJ2-7): EAGVVQSPRYKIIEKKQPVAFWCNPISGHNTLYWYLQNLGQGPELLIRYENEEAVDDSQLPKDRFSAERLKGVDSTLKIQPAELGDSAVYLCASSLVSGTGAYEQYFGPGTRLTVT.

The V call is TRBV6-4, the J call TRBJ2-7, with 8 bases matching TRBD1. CDR3 size: 15 residues. Per germline, CDR1 MRHNA and CDR2 SNTAGT. After removal of 2 bases from V and 1 base from J, the junction contained 4 bases not matched to a gene. DNA for the CDR3: TGTGCCAGCAGTGACCGGGACAGGAGGTCCTACGAGCAGTACTTC. It specifies CASSDRDRRSYEQYF.

This clone was found many times. The chain recombines TRBV3-1 (or the pseudogene TRBV3-2) with TRBJ1-1; D uncertain. Trimming pared 0 bases from V and 12 bases from J, leaving 14 bases between. Germline CDR1 LGHDT, CDR2 YNNKEL (reference sequence). The CDR3 loop spans 13 amino acids. CDR3 DNA: TGTGCCAGCAGCCAAGAACAACAGACGAGACCTTTCTTT. Translating gives CASSQEQQTRPFF.

The CDR3 region has the DNA TGCGCCAGCAGTCAGCGGGAGGGCCCGTACAATGAGCAGTTCTTC. This codes for CASSQREGPYNEQFF. V and J are TRBV4-3 and TRBJ2-1; 10 bases agree with TRBD2. Looked up from germline, CDR1 is LGHNA and CDR2 is YSLEER. The length of the CDR3 is 15 residues. V shed 6 bases, J shed 4 bases, and the junction held 6 bases outside the gene matches.

The CDR3 sequence: CASSSGTLNTGELFF. DNA for the CDR3: TGTGCCAGCAGCTCGGGGACACTTAACACCGGGGAGCTGTTTTTT. The chain uses TRBV11-1 and TRBJ2-2; D may be TRBD1 (6 bases). V lost 4 bases and J 2 bases, leaving 11 bases between the germline ends. CDR1 SGHAT and CDR2 FQDESV come from the germline V gene (reference sequence). The length of the CDR3 is 15 residues.

This rearrangement joins TRBV19 to TRBJ2-4, with TRBD1 as a possible D gene (5 bases). The germline V and J ends were trimmed by 5 bases and 0 bases, with 14 bases remaining between them. The CDR3 is made up of 16 amino acids. The germline V gene encodes CDR1 LNHDA and CDR2 SQIVND (reference sequence). This CDR3 reads CASSGADTLAKNIQYF. CDR3 in DNA: TGTGCCAGTAGTGGCGCGGACACCTTAGCCAAAAACATTCAGTACTTC.

The V call is TRBV18, the J call TRBJ1-4; TRBD1 is a possible D gene (6 bases). V was pared by 5 bases and J by 3 bases, with 13 bases between. CDR3 length: 15 amino acids. The germline V gene has CDR1 KGHSH and CDR2 LQKENI. The CDR3 loop is CASSATGSANEKLFF. DNA of the CDR3: TGTGCCAGCTCAGCTACAGGGTCGGCTAATGAAAAACTGTTTTTT.